This T cell receptor (beta chain) was sequenced in a study of response to subunit inactivated influenza vaccine. Study-level results: Seasonal influenza vaccination, on each occasion, was suggested by the authors to recruit few new T cells.

TCRdb reprocessed the RT-PCR reads with MiXCR, giving one entry per CDR3 protein. The sample has fewer than 700,000 distinct CDR3 sequences; roughly 13% are singletons. This clonotype was found many times. Its antigen is not identified. The source was PBMCs from blood, collected about 40 days after vaccination. The receptor comes from a man aged 50 or older who received an inactivated influenza vaccine.

Written as DNA, the CDR3 is TGCAGTGCAATTGATGGGGTGGCACCCCTCCACTTT. It codes for CSAIDGVAPLHF. V is TRBV20-1 and J is TRBJ1-6; no clear D gene. Germline CDR1 is DFQATT and CDR2 is SNEGSKA (reference sequence). Trimming stripped 6 bases from V and 11 bases from J, with 14 bases between. The CDR3 has 12 amino acids.